The 19 T cell receptor beta chains below all came from one sample that was sequenced in a study of Ad26.COV2.S vaccination and SARS-CoV-2 variants. Sequencing used immunoSEQ multiplex PCR; TCRdb keeps in-frame clones, though not all of them. The sample consists of around 340,000 clones, 75% to 90% of them appearing once. Treatment denoted: over 15 received Ad26.COV2.S at low or high dose, single or two shots; about 5 received placebo; per-sample allocation not given. After the first vaccine or placebo injection, samples were drawn on day 63. The sample here was peripheral blood, taken in a trial of Ad26.COV2.S vaccine versus placebo. These receptors were taken from a person between 18 and 65 years old who received the Ad26.COV2.S COVID-19 vaccine or a placebo.

The chain is built from TRBV28 and TRBJ2-5, with D tentatively TRBD1 or TRBD2 (5 bases each). The CDR3 loop spans 16 amino acids. Germline CDR1 and CDR2: MDHEN and SYDVKM. V lost 3 bases, J lost 2 bases, and 16 bases lay in between. This chain's CDR3 is CASSFELGDQQETQYF. In DNA, the CDR3 is TGTGCCAGCAGTTTTGAGTTGGGGGACCAACAAGAGACCCAGTACTTC. The full variable domain, with the rest looked up from reference TRBV28 and TRBJ2-5, is DVKVTQSSRYLVKRTGEKVFLECVQDMDHENMFWYRQDPGLGLRLIYFSYDVKMKEKGDIPEGYSVSREKKERFSLILESASTNQTSMYLCASSFELGDQQETQYFGPGTRLLVL.

The chain uses TRBV6-2 or TRBV6-3 and TRBJ1-1, with TRBD1 matching 7 bases. V shed 2 bases and J 3 bases; nucleotides not matched to a gene: 9. CDR1 MNHEY and CDR2 SVGEGT come from the germline V gene. This CDR3 comprises 16 residues. CDR3 region: CASSYDRARLDTEAFF. CDR3 nucleotide sequence: TGTGCCAGCAGTTACGACAGGGCCAGGTTGGACACTGAAGCTTTCTTT.

This clone has only one observation. The chain has TRBV28 and TRBJ1-5, with D possibly TRBD1 on 6 matching bases. Germline CDR1 and CDR2: MDHEN and SYDVKM. The V end was cut by 8 bases, the J end by 3 bases, with 11 bases between. The CDR3 sequence is 13 residues long. This CDR3 is CASRGQYNQPQHF. The DNA of the CDR3 is TGTGCCAGCCGAGGACAGTACAATCAGCCCCAGCATTTT.

The chain recombines TRBV4-2 with TRBJ2-1; 10 nucleotides align to TRBD2. The CDR3 is made up of 16 amino acids. Trimming cost V 3 bases and J 6 bases; bases outside gene matches: 8. Germline loops: CDR1 LGHNA, CDR2 YNFKEQ. CDR3 nucleotides: TGTGCCAGCAGCCACGACCTAGCGGGAGAGGGCAATGAGCAGTTCTTC. Translation gives CASSHDLAGEGNEQFF.

This clone was counted only a few times. The V gene is TRBV7-2, the J gene TRBJ1-2; D remains ambiguous. The V gene lost 1 base and the J gene lost 10 bases, with 16 bases spanning the gap. CDR3 length equals 14 residues. CDR1 and CDR2 from the germline V gene are SGHTA and FQGNSA. The CDR3 loop is CASSLEVSKVDYTF. The CDR3 DNA reads TGTGCCAGCAGCTTAGAGGTCTCTAAGGTTGACTACACCTTC. Full variable domain (remainder filled in from reference TRBV7-2 and TRBJ1-2): GAGVSQSPSNKVTEKGKDVELRCDPISGHTALYWYRQSLGQGLEFLIYFQGNSAPDKSGLPSDRFSAERTGGSVSTLTIQRTQQEDSAVYLCASSLEVSKVDYTFGSGTRLTVV.

The chain recombines TRBV28 with TRBJ1-1; 7 bases line up with TRBD1. V gave up 6 bases and J gave up 3 bases; unmatched junction bases: 4. CDR3 size: 13 residues. Germline V lookup: CDR1 MDHEN, CDR2 SYDVKM. CDR3 in amino acids: CASRTGSDTEAFF. The CDR3 bases are TGTGCCAGCAGGACAGGGAGTGACACTGAAGCTTTCTTT.

This chain uses TRBV18 with TRBJ2-2, with a possible D match to TRBD2 (5 bases). This CDR3 region has 15 residues. V was pared by 2 bases and J by 0 bases, with 7 bases between. Looked up from germline, CDR1 is KGHSH and CDR2 is LQKENI. The CDR3 DNA reads as TGTGCCAGCTCACCAGAGGGTGCGAACACCGGGGAGCTGTTTTTT. Its protein product is CASSPEGANTGELFF.

This clone has only a few counts. This chain uses TRBV4-2 with TRBJ1-5; tentative D call: TRBD1 (5 bases). CDR3 length equals 13 residues. Germline CDR1 and CDR2: LGHNA and YNFKEQ. Deletions cut 6 bases from V and 5 bases from J, with 11 bases between. The CDR3, as DNA: TGTGCCAGCAGTGCCGACAGCGATCAGCCCCAGCATTTT. This sequence encodes CASSADSDQPQHF.

V and J are TRBV9 and TRBJ2-2, with D perhaps TRBD1 (5 bases). Germline V gene sequence: CDR1 SGDLS, CDR2 YYNGEE. V was trimmed by 0 bases and J by 4 bases, leaving 13 bases between them. The CDR3 has 16 amino acids. The CDR3 sequence: CASSVDPGLSTGELFF. The CDR3 bases are TGTGCCAGCAGCGTAGATCCAGGGTTGAGCACCGGGGAGCTGTTTTTT.

This chain links TRBV12-3 or TRBV12-4 with TRBJ2-2; D is undetermined. V lost 6 bases and J lost 6, with 11 bases in between. The length of the CDR3 is 13 residues. DNA for the CDR3: TGTGCCAGCAGCTTTAATAAGGCCGGGGAGCTGTTTTTT. As protein: CASSFNKAGELFF.

The V and J genes are TRBV7-8 and TRBJ2-5, with 8 bases that match TRBD1. The CDR3 spans 14 residues. Germline V gene data show CDR1 as SGHVS and CDR2 as FQNEAQ. Trimming took 5 bases from V and 5 from J; bases not matched to a gene: 7. The CDR3 DNA follows: TGTGCCAGCAGCGCTGCAGACAGGGGCGAGACCCAGTACTTC. Its protein product is CASSAADRGETQYF. Combining the CDR3 with reference TRBV7-8 and TRBJ2-5 gives the whole variable domain GAGVSQSPRYKVAKRGQDVALRCDPISGHVSLFWYQQALGQGPEFLTYFQNEAQLDKSGLPSDRFFAERPEGSVSTLKIQRTQQEDSAVYLCASSAADRGETQYFGPGTRLLVL.

This clone was recorded a few times. CDR3 sequence reads: CASSEGRGFSYEQYF. CDR3 DNA sequence: TGTGCCAGCAGTGAAGGCAGGGGGTTCTCCTACGAGCAGTACTTC. The chain couples TRBV2 to TRBJ2-7; 7 nucleotides agree with TRBD1. Germline lookup yields CDR1 SNHLY and CDR2 FYNNEI. CDR3 size: 15 residues. V was pared by 1 base and J by 0 bases, with 3 bases of the junction left unmatched.

The rearrangement joins TRBV5-5 to TRBJ1-1, with a possible D match to TRBD1 (6 bases). V was shortened by 1 base and J by 7 bases, with 11 bases between the two germline ends. Germline values: CDR1 SGHKS, CDR2 YYEKEE (reference sequence). This CDR3 is built from 13 residues. The CDR3: CASSLFSRGEAFF. CDR3 nucleotide sequence: TGTGCCAGCAGCTTGTTTTCCAGGGGTGAAGCTTTCTTT.

V and J are TRBV19 and TRBJ2-6, with a tentative D call TRBD2 (5 bases). The CDR3 totals 16 residues. CDR1 is LNHDA, CDR2 SQIVND, per germline (reference sequence). Trimming cost V 2 bases and J 4 bases, with 12 bases left between them. The CDR3 sequence: CASSIRLRPGANVLTF. The DNA of the CDR3 is TGTGCCAGTAGTATAAGACTACGACCAGGGGCCAACGTCCTGACTTTC.

This clone came up a few times. V is TRBV11-2 and J is TRBJ2-7; 7 nucleotides line up with TRBD2. After removal of 4 bases from V and 2 bases from J, the junction contained 8 bases not matched to a gene. This CDR3 is 15 amino acids long. Per the germline V gene, CDR1 is SGHAT and CDR2 is FQNNGV. CDR3 coding DNA: TGTGCCAGCAGCTCCGGATGGGGGGGGACCTACGAGCAGTACTTC. This sequence encodes CASSSGWGGTYEQYF.

The sample holds one count of this clone. This sample includes further DNA sequences coding for the same CDR3. V and J are TRBV2 and TRBJ1-4; D gene ambiguous. The germline CDR1 and CDR2 sequences are SNHLY and FYNNEI. V was shortened by 2 bases and J by 8 bases, with 9 bases between the two germline ends. The CDR3 consists of 13 residues. For the CDR3, the DNA is TGTGCCAGCAGTGAAACTAAGGAAGAAAAACTGTTTTTT. Residues: CASSETKEEKLFF.

The chain combines TRBV5-5 with TRBJ2-1; no definite D call. The CDR3 sequence is 16 residues long. Germline V gives CDR1 SGHKS, CDR2 YYEKEE (reference sequence). Deletions cut 0 bases from V and 0 bases from J, with 10 bases between. Here the CDR3 reads CASSLEVGSSYNEQFF. Here the CDR3 DNA reads TGTGCCAGCAGCTTGGAGGTGGGGTCCTCCTACAATGAGCAGTTCTTC.

The chain uses TRBV20-1 and TRBJ2-1; unclear D gene. Germline assignment: CDR1 DFQATT and CDR2 SNEGSKA (reference sequence). V dropped 3 bases and J dropped 6 bases, with 12 bases sitting between them. The CDR3 is made up of 13 amino acids. Here the CDR3 reads CSASPQRPNEQFF. The DNA for the CDR3 is TGCAGTGCTAGTCCCCAGAGACCCAATGAGCAGTTCTTC.

V is TRBV6-6 and J is TRBJ2-7, with D perhaps given as TRBD1 or TRBD2 (5 bases each). V lost 4 bases, J lost 3 bases, and 13 bases lay in between. The CDR3 has 14 amino acids. CDR1 is MNHNY, CDR2 SVGAGI, per germline (reference sequence). In nucleotides, the CDR3 is TGTGCCAGCAGTTTCCGGGACGGCCTCTACGAGCAGTACTTC. It specifies CASSFRDGLYEQYF.